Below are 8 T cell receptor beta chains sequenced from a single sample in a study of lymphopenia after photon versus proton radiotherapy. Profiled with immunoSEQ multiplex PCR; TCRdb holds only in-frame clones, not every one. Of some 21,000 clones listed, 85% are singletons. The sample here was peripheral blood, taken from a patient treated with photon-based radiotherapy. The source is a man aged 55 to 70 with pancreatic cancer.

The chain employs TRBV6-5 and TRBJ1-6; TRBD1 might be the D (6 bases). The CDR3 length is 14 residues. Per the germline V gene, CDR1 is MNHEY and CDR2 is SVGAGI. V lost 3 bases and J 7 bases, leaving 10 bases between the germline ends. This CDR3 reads CASSYGQSNSPLHF. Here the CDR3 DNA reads TGTGCCAGCAGTTATGGACAGAGCAATTCACCCCTCCACTTT.

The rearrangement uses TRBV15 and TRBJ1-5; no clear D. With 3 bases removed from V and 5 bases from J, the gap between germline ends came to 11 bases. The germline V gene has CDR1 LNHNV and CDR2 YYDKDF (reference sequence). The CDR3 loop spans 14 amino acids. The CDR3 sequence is CATSRSSYDQPQHF. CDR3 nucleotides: TGTGCCACCAGCAGGTCCAGCTACGATCAGCCCCAGCATTTT.

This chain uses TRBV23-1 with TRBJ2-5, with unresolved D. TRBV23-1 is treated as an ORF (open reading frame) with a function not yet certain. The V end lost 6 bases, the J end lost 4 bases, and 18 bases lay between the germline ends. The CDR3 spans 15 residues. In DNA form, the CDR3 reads TGCGCCAGCAGACATGGTAGTCCCCGACGAGAGACCCAGTACTTC. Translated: CASRHGSPRRETQYF.

The CDR3 loop is CASSLERGLKPQHF. Written as DNA, the CDR3 is TGTGCCAGCAGCTTAGAGAGGGGGCTCAAGCCCCAGCATTTT. The V call is TRBV7-2, the J call TRBJ1-5; 7 nucleotides match TRBD1. J gave up 8 bases and V 1 base, and 5 bases lay outside the gene matches. Looked up from germline, CDR1 is SGHTA and CDR2 is FQGNSA. There are 14 residues in the CDR3.

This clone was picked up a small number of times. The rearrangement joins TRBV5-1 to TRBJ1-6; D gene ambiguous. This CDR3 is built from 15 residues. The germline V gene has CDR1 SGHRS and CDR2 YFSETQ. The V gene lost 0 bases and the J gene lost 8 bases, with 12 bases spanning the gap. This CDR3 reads CASSLGPGRYSPLHF. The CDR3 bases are TGCGCCAGCAGCTTGGGTCCGGGCCGATATTCACCCCTCCACTTT.

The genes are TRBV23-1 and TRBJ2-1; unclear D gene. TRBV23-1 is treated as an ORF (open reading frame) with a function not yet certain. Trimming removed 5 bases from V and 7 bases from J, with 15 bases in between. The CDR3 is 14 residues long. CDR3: CASSDPPSVNEQFF. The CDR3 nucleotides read TGCGCCAGCAGTGATCCCCCCTCTGTGAATGAGCAGTTCTTC.

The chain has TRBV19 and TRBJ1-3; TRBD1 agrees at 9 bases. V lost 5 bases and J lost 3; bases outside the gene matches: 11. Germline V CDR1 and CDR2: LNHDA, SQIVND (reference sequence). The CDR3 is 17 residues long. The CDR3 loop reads CASSELGQGGDGNTIYF. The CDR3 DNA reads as TGTGCCAGTAGTGAACTGGGACAGGGCGGTGATGGAAACACCATATATTTT.

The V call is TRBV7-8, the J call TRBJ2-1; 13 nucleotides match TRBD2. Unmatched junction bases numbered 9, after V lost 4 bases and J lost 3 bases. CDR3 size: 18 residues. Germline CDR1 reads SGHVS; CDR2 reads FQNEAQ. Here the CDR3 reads CASSSGLAGASVYNEQFF. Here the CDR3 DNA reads TGTGCCAGCAGCTCCGGACTAGCGGGGGCCTCCGTCTACAATGAGCAGTTCTTC. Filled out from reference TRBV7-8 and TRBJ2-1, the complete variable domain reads GAGVSQSPRYKVAKRGQDVALRCDPISGHVSLFWYQQALGQGPEFLTYFQNEAQLDKSGLPSDRFFAERPEGSVSTLKIQRTQQEDSAVYLCASSSGLAGASVYNEQFFGPGTRLTVL.